This TCR beta chain was sequenced in a study of PD-1 blockade in classical Hodgkin lymphoma. CDR3 length: 15 amino acids. Germline V CDR1 and CDR2: MNHNY, SVGAGI (reference sequence). Trimming removed 5 bases at V and 2 bases at J, with 15 bases between. Sequencing used immunoSEQ multiplex PCR; TCRdb keeps in-frame clones, though not all of them. The sample lists about 63,000 clones; around 89% were seen once. General study results and limits: A reduction in baseline TCR diversity was reportedly seen in newly diagnosed patients relative to healthy donors.

Brentuximab vedotin exposure varied, and every patient relapsed after autologous stem cell transplantation. As concerns this clone: Its antigen is as yet unknown.

The TCR comes from a human donor with classical Hodgkin lymphoma. V and J are TRBV6-6 and TRBJ1-1; D may be TRBD1 (6 bases). This specimen was peripheral blood mononuclear cells (PBMCs), taken before the second cycle of nivolumab. In DNA form, the CDR3 reads TGTGCCAGCAGTGACACAGGGTCGGGAAACACTGAAGCTTTCTTT. It yields the protein CASSDTGSGNTEAFF.